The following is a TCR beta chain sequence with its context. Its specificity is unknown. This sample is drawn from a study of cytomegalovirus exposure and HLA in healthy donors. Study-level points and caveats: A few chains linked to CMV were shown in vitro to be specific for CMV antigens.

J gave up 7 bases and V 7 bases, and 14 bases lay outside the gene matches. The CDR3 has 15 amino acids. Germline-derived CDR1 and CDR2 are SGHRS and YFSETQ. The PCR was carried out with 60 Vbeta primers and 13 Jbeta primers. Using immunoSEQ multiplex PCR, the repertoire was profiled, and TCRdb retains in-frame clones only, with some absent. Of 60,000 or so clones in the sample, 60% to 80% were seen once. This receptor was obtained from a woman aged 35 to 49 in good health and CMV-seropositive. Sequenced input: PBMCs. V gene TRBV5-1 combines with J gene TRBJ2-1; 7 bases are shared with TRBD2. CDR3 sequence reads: CASGVTGGGRNEQFF. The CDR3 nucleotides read TGCGCCAGCGGCGTTACGGGCGGCGGGAGAAATGAGCAGTTCTTC.